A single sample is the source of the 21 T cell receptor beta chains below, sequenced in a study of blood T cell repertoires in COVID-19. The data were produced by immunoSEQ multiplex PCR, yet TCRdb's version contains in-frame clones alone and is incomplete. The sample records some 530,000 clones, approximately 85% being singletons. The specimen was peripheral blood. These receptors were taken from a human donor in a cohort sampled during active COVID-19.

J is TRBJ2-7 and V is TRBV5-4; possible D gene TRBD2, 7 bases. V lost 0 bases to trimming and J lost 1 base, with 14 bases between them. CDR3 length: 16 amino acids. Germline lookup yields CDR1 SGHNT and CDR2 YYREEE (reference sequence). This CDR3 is CASSLGGQRGSYEQYF. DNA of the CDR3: TGTGCCAGCAGCTTGGGTGGACAGCGGGGTTCCTACGAGCAGTACTTC.

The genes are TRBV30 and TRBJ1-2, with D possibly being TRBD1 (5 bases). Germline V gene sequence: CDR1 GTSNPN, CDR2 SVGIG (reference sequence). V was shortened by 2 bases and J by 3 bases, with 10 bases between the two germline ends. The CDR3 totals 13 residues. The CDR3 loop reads CAWSPGLDYGYTF. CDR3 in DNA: TGTGCCTGGAGTCCAGGGTTGGACTATGGCTACACCTTC.

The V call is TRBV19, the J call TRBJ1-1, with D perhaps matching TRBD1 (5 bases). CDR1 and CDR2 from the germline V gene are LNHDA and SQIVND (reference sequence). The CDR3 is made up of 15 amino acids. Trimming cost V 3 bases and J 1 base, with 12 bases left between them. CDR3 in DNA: TGTGCCAGTAGTATCCAGGGTAATGGGAACACTGAAGCTTTCTTT. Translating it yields CASSIQGNGNTEAFF.

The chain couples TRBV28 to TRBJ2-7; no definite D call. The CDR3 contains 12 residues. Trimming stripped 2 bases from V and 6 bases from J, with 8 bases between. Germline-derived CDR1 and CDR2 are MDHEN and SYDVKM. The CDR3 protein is CASSLGQSEQYF. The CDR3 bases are TGTGCCAGCAGTTTAGGGCAAAGCGAGCAGTACTTC. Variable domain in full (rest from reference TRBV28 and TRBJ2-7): DVKVTQSSRYLVKRTGEKVFLECVQDMDHENMFWYRQDPGLGLRLIYFSYDVKMKEKGDIPEGYSVSREKKERFSLILESASTNQTSMYLCASSLGQSEQYFGPGTRLTVT.

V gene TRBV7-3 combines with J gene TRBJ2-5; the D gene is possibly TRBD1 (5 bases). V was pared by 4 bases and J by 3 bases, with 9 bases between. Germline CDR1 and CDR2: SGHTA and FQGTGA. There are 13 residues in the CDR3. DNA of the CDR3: TGTGCCAGCAGCTCAGGGTTTGAAGAGACCCAGTACTTC. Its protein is CASSSGFEETQYF.

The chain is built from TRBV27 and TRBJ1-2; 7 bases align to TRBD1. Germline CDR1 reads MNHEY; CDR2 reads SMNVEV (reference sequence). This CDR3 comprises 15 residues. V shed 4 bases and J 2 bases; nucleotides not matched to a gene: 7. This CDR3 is CASSSDRSQNYGYTF. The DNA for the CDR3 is TGTGCCAGCAGTTCGGACAGGAGTCAAAACTATGGCTACACCTTC.

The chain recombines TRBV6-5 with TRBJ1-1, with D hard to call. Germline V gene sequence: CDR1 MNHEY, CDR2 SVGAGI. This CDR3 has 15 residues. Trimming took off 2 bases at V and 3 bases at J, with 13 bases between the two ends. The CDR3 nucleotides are TGTGCCAGCAGTTACGGCCCAACCTTTTACACTGAAGCTTTCTTT. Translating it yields CASSYGPTFYTEAFF.

CDR3 DNA: TGTGCCACCAGCAGAGATTTACTAAGCGGCCAAGAGACCCAGTACTTC. Amino acids: CATSRDLLSGQETQYF. This chain connects TRBV15 to TRBJ2-5; weak D call: TRBD2 (5 bases). CDR3 length equals 16 residues. Trimming stripped 0 bases from V and 1 base from J, with 12 bases between. CDR1 LNHNV and CDR2 YYDKDF come from the germline V gene (reference sequence).

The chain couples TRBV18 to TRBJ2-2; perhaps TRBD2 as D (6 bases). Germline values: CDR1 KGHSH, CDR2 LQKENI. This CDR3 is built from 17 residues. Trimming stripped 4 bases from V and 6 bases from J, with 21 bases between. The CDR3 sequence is CASSLIVAAGGPGELFF. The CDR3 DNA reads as TGTGCCAGCTCACTGATAGTAGCGGCTGGAGGGCCCGGGGAGCTGTTTTTT.

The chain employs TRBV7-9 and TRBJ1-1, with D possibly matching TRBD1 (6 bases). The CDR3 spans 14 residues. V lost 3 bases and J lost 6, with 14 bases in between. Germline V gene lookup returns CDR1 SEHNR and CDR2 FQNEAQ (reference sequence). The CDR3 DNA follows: TGTGCCAGCAGCTTTGGCGGGGGCACGGCTGAAGCTTTCTTT. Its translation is CASSFGGGTAEAFF. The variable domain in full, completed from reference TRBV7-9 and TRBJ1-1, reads DTGVSQNPRHKITKRGQNVTFRCDPISEHNRLYWYRQTLGQGPEFLTYFQNEAQLEKSRLLSDRFSAERPKGSFSTLEIQRTEQGDSAMYLCASSFGGGTAEAFFGQGTRLTVV.

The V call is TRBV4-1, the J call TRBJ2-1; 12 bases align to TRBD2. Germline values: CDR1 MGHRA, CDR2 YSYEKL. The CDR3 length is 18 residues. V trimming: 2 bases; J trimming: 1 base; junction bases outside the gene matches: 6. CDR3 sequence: CASSQPTLAGGSYNEQFF. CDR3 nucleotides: TGCGCCAGCAGCCAACCAACCCTAGCGGGAGGGTCCTACAATGAGCAGTTCTTC.

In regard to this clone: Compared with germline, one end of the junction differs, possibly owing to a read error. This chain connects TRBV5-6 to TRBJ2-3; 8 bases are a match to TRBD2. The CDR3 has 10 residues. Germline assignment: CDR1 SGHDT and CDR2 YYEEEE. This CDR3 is CASSSGTSKF. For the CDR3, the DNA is TGTGCCAGCAGCTCCGGGACTAGTAAGTTT. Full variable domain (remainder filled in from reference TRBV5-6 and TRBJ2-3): DAGVTQSPTHLIKTRGQQVTLRCSPKSGHDTVSWYQQALGQGPQFIFQYYEEEERQRGNFPDRFSGHQFPNYSSELNVNALLLGDSALYLCASSSGTSKFGPGTRLTVL.

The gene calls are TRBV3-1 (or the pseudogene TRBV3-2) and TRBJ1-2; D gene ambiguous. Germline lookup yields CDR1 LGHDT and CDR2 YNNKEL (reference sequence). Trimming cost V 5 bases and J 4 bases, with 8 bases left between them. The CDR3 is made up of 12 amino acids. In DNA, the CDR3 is TGTGCCAGCAGCTCCCGGGTCTATGGCTACACCTTC. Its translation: CASSSRVYGYTF.

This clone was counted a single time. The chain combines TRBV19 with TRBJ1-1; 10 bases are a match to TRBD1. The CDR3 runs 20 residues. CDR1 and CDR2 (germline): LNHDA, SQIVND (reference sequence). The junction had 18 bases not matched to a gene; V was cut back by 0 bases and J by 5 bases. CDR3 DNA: TGTGCCAGTAGTATAGATGGGTATGTGCGTTGGGACAGGGGCATAACTGAAGCTTTCTTT. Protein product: CASSIDGYVRWDRGITEAFF.

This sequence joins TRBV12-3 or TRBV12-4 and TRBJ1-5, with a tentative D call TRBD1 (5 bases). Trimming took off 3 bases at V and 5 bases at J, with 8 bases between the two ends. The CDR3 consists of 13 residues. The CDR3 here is CASSLGGDQPQHF. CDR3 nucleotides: TGTGCCAGCAGTTTGGGAGGGGATCAGCCCCAGCATTTT.

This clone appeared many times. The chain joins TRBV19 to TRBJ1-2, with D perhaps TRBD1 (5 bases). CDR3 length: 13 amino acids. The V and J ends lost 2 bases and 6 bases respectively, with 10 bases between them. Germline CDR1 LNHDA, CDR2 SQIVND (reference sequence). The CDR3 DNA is TGTGCCAGTAGTATAAGGTCAGGGAATGGCTACACCTTC. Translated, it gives CASSIRSGNGYTF.

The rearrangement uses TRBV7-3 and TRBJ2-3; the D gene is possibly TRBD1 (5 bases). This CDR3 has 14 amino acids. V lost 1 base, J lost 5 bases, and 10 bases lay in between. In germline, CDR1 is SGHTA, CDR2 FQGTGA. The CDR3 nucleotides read TGTGCCAGCAGCTTAAATAGGGGCGGAGATACGCAGTATTTT. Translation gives CASSLNRGGDTQYF.

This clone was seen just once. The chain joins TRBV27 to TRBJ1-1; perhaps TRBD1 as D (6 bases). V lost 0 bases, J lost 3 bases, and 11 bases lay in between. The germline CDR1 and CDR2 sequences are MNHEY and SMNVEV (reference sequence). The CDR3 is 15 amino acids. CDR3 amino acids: CASSLSLGADTEAFF. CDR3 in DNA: TGTGCCAGCAGTTTATCTCTGGGGGCGGACACTGAAGCTTTCTTT.

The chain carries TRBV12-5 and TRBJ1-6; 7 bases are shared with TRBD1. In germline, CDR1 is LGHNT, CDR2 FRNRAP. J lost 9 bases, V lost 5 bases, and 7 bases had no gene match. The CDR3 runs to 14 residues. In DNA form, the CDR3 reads TGTGCTAGTGGTAGGCCGGGACAGACTTCACCCCTCCACTTT. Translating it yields CASGRPGQTSPLHF. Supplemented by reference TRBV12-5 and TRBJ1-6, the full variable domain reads DARVTQTPRHKVTEMGQEVTMRCQPILGHNTVFWYRQTMMQGLELLAYFRNRAPLDDSGMPKDRFSAEMPDATLATLKIQPSEPRDSAVYFCASGRPGQTSPLHFGNGTRLTVT.

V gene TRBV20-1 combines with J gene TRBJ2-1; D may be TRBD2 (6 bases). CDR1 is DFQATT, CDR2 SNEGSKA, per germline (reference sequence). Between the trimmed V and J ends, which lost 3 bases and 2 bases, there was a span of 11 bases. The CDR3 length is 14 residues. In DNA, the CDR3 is TGCAGTGCTAGTGTCGCGGGACCCTACAATGAGCAGTTCTTC. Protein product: CSASVAGPYNEQFF.

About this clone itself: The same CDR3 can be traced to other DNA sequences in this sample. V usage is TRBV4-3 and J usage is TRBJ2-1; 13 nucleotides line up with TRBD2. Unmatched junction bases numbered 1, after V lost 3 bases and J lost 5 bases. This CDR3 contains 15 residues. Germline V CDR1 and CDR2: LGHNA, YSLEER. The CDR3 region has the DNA TGCGCCAGCAGCCAGGGGACTAGCGGGAACAATGAGCAGTTCTTC. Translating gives CASSQGTSGNNEQFF.